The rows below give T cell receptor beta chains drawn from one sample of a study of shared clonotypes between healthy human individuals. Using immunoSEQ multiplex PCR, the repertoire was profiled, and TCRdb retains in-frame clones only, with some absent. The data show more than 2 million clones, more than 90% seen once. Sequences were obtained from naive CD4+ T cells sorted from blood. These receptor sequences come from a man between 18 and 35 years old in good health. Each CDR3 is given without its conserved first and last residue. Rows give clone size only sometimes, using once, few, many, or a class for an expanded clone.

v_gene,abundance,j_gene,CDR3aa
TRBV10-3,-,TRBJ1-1,AISASRTGKNTEAF
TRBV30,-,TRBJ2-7,AWGTAYEQY
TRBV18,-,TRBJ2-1,ASSPPQGNSYNEQF
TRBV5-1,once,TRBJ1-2,ASSLLTSNYGYT
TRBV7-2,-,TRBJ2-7,ASSLGRSYEQY
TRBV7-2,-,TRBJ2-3,ASRTDRVGTDTQY
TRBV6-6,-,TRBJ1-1,ASSWGDTEAF
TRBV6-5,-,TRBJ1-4,ASKTGGNEKLF
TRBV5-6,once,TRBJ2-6,ASSLAVSGANVLT
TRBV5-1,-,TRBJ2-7,ASSRDTANTYEQY
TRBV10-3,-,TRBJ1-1,AISEGREATEAF
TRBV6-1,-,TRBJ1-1,ASSPTGNTEAF
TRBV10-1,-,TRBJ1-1,ASSESSTGRNTEAF